This entry concerns a single TCR beta chain. This clonotype was counted many times. Its cognate antigen has yet to be identified. No much larger clone is present one base from it, and per-base qualities are unavailable. The V end gives up 4 bases and the J end 10 bases, leaving 7 bases in the junction not matched to a gene. Spanning cysteine to phenylalanine, the CDR3 consists of 14 amino acids. The retained sequence is limited to the CDR3, 42 bases, with the frame set at the first base. CDR1 and CDR2 are drawn from the germline V gene (reference sequence): DFQATT, SNEGSKA. The data were obtained in a study of patients and donors after allogeneic stem cell transplantation (dated by TCRdb to 2018 to 2021). The library was prepared using RT-PCR. This sample was sequenced with a NextSeq 550. The public reads were reprocessed in TCRdb via fastp at Q25 and MiXCR, keeping in-frame beta chains. Identical CDR3 protein sequences are pooled into one entry, listed with their most common genes and DNA. This sample lists 87,000 or so distinct CDR3 sequences; roughly 5.2% were detected once. About 2.5% of the sample belongs to the ten largest clones.

The sequencing input was blood, either unsorted or a sorted T cell fraction (not recorded which). The receptor was isolated from a human donor who was either an allogeneic HSCT recipient or a stem cell or donor lymphocyte infusion donor (not recorded which). It is not recorded whose cells these are; they may come from a transplant donor. The chain is encoded by TRBV20-1 joined to TRBJ2-1; 13 central bases correspond to TRBD2. The DNA sequence follows: TGCAGTGCTACACTAGCGGGGGGGGTGGACGAGCAGTTCTTC. The resulting protein is CSATLAGGVDEQFF.